Here is one T cell receptor beta chain with its context. These data belong to a study of blood T cell repertoires in COVID-19. TCRdb keeps only in-frame clones here, not all; method: immunoSEQ multiplex PCR. The table has hundreds of thousands of clones, 80% to 90% seen once. The germline V gene encodes CDR1 LGHDT and CDR2 YNNKEL (reference sequence). CDR3 length: 12 amino acids. Trimming pared 3 bases from V and 10 bases from J, leaving 12 bases between. This chain joins TRBV3-1 (or the pseudogene TRBV3-2) and TRBJ1-1; the D gene is possibly TRBD1 (5 bases). The TCR sequence derives from a man aged 40-55 years with acute or convalescent COVID-19. What was sequenced was peripheral blood. In DNA form, the CDR3 reads TGTGCCAGCAGCCAGGTGGGGAGGGGAGCTTTCTTT. Translation: CASSQVGRGAFF.